A selection of T cell receptor beta chains follows, all from one sample in a study of beta chain features in type 1 diabetes. The protocol was immunoSEQ multiplex PCR, while the TCRdb copy is restricted to in-frame clones and leaves out a portion. The sample includes roughly 610,000 clones, roughly a sixth of them seen just once. Input material: naive CD4+ T cells from blood. Source of these receptors: a man aged 18 to 29 in good health. The CDR3 runs from the conserved cysteine through the conserved F or W. The D gene is left open where the match is weak.

CDR3aa	v_gene	d_gene	j_gene
CASSRTKNTGELFF	TRBV6-5	.	TRBJ2-2
CASSPPGTNYEQYF	TRBV4-1	.	TRBJ2-7
CAEGLPPPDTQYF	TRBV11-2	TRBD2	TRBJ2-3
CASRLIAGANEQFF	TRBV14	TRBD2	TRBJ2-1
CASSPSGRSPLHF	TRBV7-9	.	TRBJ1-6
CAWSVQGPYYEQYF	TRBV30	.	TRBJ2-7
CASSFGAQNEKLFF	TRBV11-2	.	TRBJ1-4
CAISGTRETQYF	TRBV10-3	.	TRBJ2-5
CASSHLTTGGAAYGYTF	TRBV4-2	.	TRBJ1-2
CASREEGYTF	TRBV6-1	.	TRBJ1-2
CASSVGILAYNEQFF	TRBV2	.	TRBJ2-1
CASSSGQGVKNIQYF	TRBV7-2	TRBD1	TRBJ2-4
CASSLVRDTEAFF	TRBV7-2	.	TRBJ1-1
CASSQVLSQDSFKQYF	TRBV4-2	.	TRBJ2-7
CATLGRGQRGYTF	TRBV2	.	TRBJ1-2
CASSSYRTSYEQYF	TRBV7-3	.	TRBJ2-7
CASSSPGTRGVGEQFF	TRBV11-1	TRBD2	TRBJ2-1
CASSPGTSTYNEQFF	TRBV5-4	.	TRBJ2-1
CASYGLAGRYEQFF	TRBV2	TRBD2	TRBJ2-1
CASSPGTDWGTEAFF	TRBV7-3	.	TRBJ1-1
CASSPNGRGSYNEQFF	TRBV9	.	TRBJ2-1
CASRDSRGYGYTF	TRBV2	.	TRBJ1-2
CASSHLPGQGFNEQFF	TRBV4-2	TRBD1	TRBJ2-1
CASSLSYRSSYNEQFF	TRBV27	.	TRBJ2-1
CASIKDTQYF	TRBV7-9	.	TRBJ2-3
CASSPGDSRNSPLHF	TRBV11-2	TRBD1	TRBJ1-6
CSARDRGEKLFF	TRBV29-1	TRBD1	TRBJ1-4
CSYTTGRDYGYTF	TRBV29-1	.	TRBJ1-2
CASRLAGGTDTQYF	TRBV7-2	TRBD2	TRBJ2-3
CASSPDGVTYEQYF	TRBV6-5	.	TRBJ2-7
CASSPTGQPSTDTQYF	TRBV5-1	TRBD1	TRBJ2-3
CASSQKQGIWGSYEQYF	TRBV4-3	.	TRBJ2-7
CASSPPSSSKNIQYF	TRBV18	.	TRBJ2-4
CASSGRLSTDTQYF	TRBV25-1	.	TRBJ2-3
CAWSVCRVGETQYF	TRBV30	.	TRBJ2-5
CASSLDYPSGQGFGETQYF	TRBV5-1	TRBD1	TRBJ2-5
CASSIVGSGAAQFF	TRBV19	TRBD2	TRBJ2-1
CASSPRGLAGVDTGELFF	TRBV9	TRBD2	TRBJ2-2
CASTIRELVGDWRYEQYF	TRBV7-9	.	TRBJ2-7
CASSQAGGIKNIQYF	TRBV4-1	TRBD2	TRBJ2-4
CSAESKNIQYF	TRBV20-1	.	TRBJ2-4
CASSFWTSGSTDTQYF	TRBV11-1	TRBD2	TRBJ2-3
CASSGRDRSTRQYF	TRBV5-4	.	TRBJ2-7
CASSFHRGTDTQYF	TRBV7-3	.	TRBJ2-3
CASSPRWRNEKLFF	TRBV7-2	.	TRBJ1-4
CASSSLRAASYEQYF	TRBV7-9	.	TRBJ2-7
CASSPGTGGYGYTF	TRBV11-1	TRBD1	TRBJ1-2
CAISEPTRTGNSYNEQFF	TRBV10-3	TRBD1	TRBJ2-1
CASSRGLAGGYGETQYF	TRBV11-2	TRBD2	TRBJ2-5
CASSHASTDTQYF	TRBV4-3	.	TRBJ2-3
CASSLNPSTGHLLAKNIQYF	TRBV7-3	.	TRBJ2-4
CASQDRGSYEQYF	TRBV5-4	.	TRBJ2-7
CASSLARALNTGELFF	TRBV5-4	.	TRBJ2-2
CASSVEGGLGTEAFF	TRBV9	.	TRBJ1-1
CAARQVRSGNTIYF	TRBV10-3	.	TRBJ1-3
CASSQPRDSKSYEQYF	TRBV5-1	TRBD1	TRBJ2-7
CASSEGRGNTIYF	TRBV6-1	.	TRBJ1-3
CASRNSYGYTF	TRBV19	.	TRBJ1-2